This entry features one T cell receptor (beta chain) sequence. There is no known antigen for this receptor. No much larger clone is present one base from it, and per-base qualities are unavailable. Other DNA sequences in the same sample also yield this CDR3. This specimen belongs to a study of immune evolution from preneoplasia to lung adenocarcinoma (dated by TCRdb to the early 2020s). Describing the broader study: HLA loss of heterozygosity was seen in roughly 6.6%, 14% and 36% of AIS, MIA and ADC lesions, and in no AAH lesions. According to the study, about 100 samples were used for TCR sequencing. Resected precursor lesions (AAH, AIS, MIA) and invasive adenocarcinomas were compared with paired morphologically normal lung tissue. The TCR sequencing data were obtained from about 51 patients. Sample size was based on specimen availability rather than a prior power calculation. A total of some 55 patients with pulmonary nodules who underwent surgical resection were included in the overall cohort. Whole exome sequencing and methylation data from the same cohort of nodules were integrated with the immune data. POLYSOLVER was used to infer Class I HLA alleles from exome data, and LOHHLA was used to detect allele-specific HLA loss. The study used immune gene expression, TCR sequencing and multiplex immunofluorescence to profile the immune contexture of lung adenocarcinoma precursors and invasive adenocarcinoma.

V lost 4 bases and J lost 2 bases; the stretch between them is 8 bases long. In the germline V gene, CDR1 corresponds to SNHLY and CDR2 to FYNNEI. The CDR3 covers 13 residues, taking in both the cysteine and the phenylalanine. The retained sequence is limited to the CDR3, 39 bases, with the frame set at the first base. Using the immunoSEQ hsTCRbeta Kit, TCR beta CDR3 regions were sequenced from DNA. The original pipeline was this. The ImmunoSEQ Analyzer was used to analyse the TCR sequencing data. T cell clonality was defined as 1 minus Pielou's evenness computed on productive rearrangements. The inverse Simpson index, applied to productive templates, was used to measure T cell diversity. T cell density was defined as TCR beta template counts normalized to usable DNA, with usable DNA estimated by amplification and sequencing of housekeeping genes. Two-sided Kruskal-Wallis tests were used to compare TCR metrics between histologic stages. Here the immuneACCESS table is served through TCRdb, limited to in-frame sequences with V and J called. Missing clones are a known gap in these copies; in checked studies unresolved V genes cover under half, and the rest lacks a known reason. V and J calls and clone size are given by that table; D and trimming were obtained from the DNA. The sample yields tens of thousands of clones; over 75% were counted once. The ten most abundant clones make up around 4.5% of the sample.

The patients had resection in Japan or China between the mid-2010s and the late 2010s. Two lung cancer pathologists independently confirmed the histologic diagnosis of each case on H&E slides. Macro-dissection after pathologic assessment enriched premalignant or tumor cells for nucleic acid extraction. FFPE tissue was used for DNA isolation with the AllPrep DNA/RNA FFPE Kit. Overall study outcomes, separate from this receptor: The findings reflected association rather than direct causation, and larger cohorts with long-term follow-up and longitudinal biopsies were considered necessary. The highest T cell clonality was observed in KRAS-mutant nodules compared with EGFR-mutant or double wild-type lesions. Clonality was highest in normal lung, while later-stage lesions appeared to show lower clonality but higher T cell density and diversity. The highest top T cell clone frequencies were observed in normal lung, and a progressive decrease in top T cell clone frequencies appeared to occur from AAH through AIS, MIA and invasive adenocarcinoma. Because every patient came from Japan and China, how well the results apply to Western populations was uncertain.

Material for sequencing was FFPE invasive lung adenocarcinoma tissue. The cell subset or site label on this specimen signifies: frankly invasive lung adenocarcinoma (ADC). This TCR derives from a person aged 55-75 years with lung adenocarcinoma. Rearrangement joined TRBV2 to TRBJ1-1; no D gene is confidently identified. The DNA reads TGTGCCAGCAGTGCCGACACCAACACTGAAGCTTTCTTT. This yields the protein CASSADTNTEAFF.